This TCR beta chain was observed in a study of OX40 agonist ivuxolimab in advanced cancers. Findings and limits, study-wide: Among the least clonally expanded were partial responders at 0.1-3.0 mg/kg. Researchers report that CD8+ T cells had, on average, more expanded clones than CD4+. Normalized expansion of T-cell clones was also low for some nonresponders.

Worth noting for this clone: Its antigen is not identified.

It was autoimmune disease history or systemic immunosuppression that excluded patients. Method: immunoSEQ multiplex PCR; TCRdb's copy keeps in-frame clones and lacks some. The data hold 60,000 to 100,000 clones, with 85% to 95% observed a single time. Trimming took 7 bases from V and 1 from J, leaving 14 bases between them. Germline CDR1 is PRHDT and CDR2 is FYEKMQ (reference sequence). The CDR3 totals 15 residues. This chain uses TRBV13 with TRBJ1-5; D uncertain. This sequence originates from an adult with an advanced solid tumor such as melanoma, head and neck, liver or kidney cancer. Sequenced material: CD4+ or CD8+ T cells sorted from blood, taken in a trial of the OX40 agonist ivuxolimab. The CDR3 sequence: CASTHGKLSNQPQHF. DNA of the CDR3: TGTGCCAGCACCCACGGGAAACTGAGCAATCAGCCCCAGCATTTT.